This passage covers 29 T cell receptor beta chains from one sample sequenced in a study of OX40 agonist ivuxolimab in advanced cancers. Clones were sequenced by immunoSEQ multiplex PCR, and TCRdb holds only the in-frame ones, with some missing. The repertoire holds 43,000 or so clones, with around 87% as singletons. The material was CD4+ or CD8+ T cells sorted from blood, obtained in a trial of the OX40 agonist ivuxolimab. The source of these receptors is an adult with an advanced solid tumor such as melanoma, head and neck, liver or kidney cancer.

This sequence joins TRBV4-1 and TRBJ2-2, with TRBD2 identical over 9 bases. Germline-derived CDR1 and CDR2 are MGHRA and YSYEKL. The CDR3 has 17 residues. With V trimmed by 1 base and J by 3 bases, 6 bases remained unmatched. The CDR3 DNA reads TGCGCCAGCAGCCAAGGTTTCACTAGCGGGTACACCGGGGAGCTGTTTTTT. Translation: CASSQGFTSGYTGELFF.

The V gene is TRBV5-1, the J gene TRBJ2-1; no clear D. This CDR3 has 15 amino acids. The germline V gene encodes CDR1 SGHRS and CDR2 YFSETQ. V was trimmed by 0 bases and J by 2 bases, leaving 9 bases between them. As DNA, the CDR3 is TGCGCCAGCAGCTTGGAGGCAGGACCCTACAATGAGCAGTTCTTC. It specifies CASSLEAGPYNEQFF.

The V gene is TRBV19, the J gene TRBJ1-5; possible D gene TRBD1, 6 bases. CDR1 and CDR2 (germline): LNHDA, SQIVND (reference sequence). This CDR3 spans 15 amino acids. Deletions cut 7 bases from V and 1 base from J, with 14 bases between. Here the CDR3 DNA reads TGTGCCAGTAACACCGGGACAACAAGCAATCAGCCCCAGCATTTT. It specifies CASNTGTTSNQPQHF.

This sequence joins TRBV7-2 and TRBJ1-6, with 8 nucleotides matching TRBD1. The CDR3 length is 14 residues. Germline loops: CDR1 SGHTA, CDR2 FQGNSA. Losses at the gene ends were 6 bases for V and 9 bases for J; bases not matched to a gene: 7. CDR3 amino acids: CASRLQGAGSPLHF. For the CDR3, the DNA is TGTGCCAGCAGGCTGCAGGGGGCCGGTTCACCCCTCCACTTT.

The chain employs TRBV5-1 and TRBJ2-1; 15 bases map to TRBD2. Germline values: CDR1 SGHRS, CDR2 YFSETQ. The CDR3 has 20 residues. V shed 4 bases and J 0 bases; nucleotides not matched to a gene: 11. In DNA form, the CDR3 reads TGCGCCAGCAGCCCACCCGGGACTAGCGGGGGGCAAAGCTCCTACAATGAGCAGTTCTTC. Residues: CASSPPGTSGGQSSYNEQFF. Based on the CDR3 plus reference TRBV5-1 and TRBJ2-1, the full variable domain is KAGVTQTPRYLIKTRGQQVTLSCSPISGHRSVSWYQQTPGQGLQFLFEYFSETQRNKGNFPGRFSGRQFSNSRSEMNVSTLELGDSALYLCASSPPGTSGGQSSYNEQFFGPGTRLTVL.

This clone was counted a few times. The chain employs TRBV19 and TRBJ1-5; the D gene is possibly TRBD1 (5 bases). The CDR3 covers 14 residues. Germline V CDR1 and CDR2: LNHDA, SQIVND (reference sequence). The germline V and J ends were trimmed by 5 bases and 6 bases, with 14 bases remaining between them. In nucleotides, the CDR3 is TGTGCCAGTAGTTTCCAGGGCGGTAGTCAGCCCCAGCATTTT. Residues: CASSFQGGSQPQHF.

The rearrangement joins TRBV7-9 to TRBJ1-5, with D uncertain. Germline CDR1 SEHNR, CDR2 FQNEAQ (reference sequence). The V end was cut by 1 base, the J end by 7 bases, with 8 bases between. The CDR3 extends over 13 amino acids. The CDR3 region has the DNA TGTGCCAGCAGCTTAGGGGGAGGGCAGCCCCAGCATTTT. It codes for CASSLGGGQPQHF.

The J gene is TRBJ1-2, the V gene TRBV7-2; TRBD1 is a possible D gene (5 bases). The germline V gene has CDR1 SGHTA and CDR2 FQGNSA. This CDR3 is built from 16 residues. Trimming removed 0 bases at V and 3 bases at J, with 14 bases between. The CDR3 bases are TGTGCCAGCAGCTTAGCGCCGGGGGTTGGGGACTATGGCTACACCTTC. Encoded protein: CASSLAPGVGDYGYTF.

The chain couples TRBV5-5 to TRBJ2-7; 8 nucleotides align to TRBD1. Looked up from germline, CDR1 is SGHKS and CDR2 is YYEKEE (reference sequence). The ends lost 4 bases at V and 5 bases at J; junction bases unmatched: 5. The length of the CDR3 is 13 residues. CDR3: CASSIGTGNEQYF. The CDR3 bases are TGTGCCAGCAGCATAGGGACAGGAAACGAGCAGTACTTC.

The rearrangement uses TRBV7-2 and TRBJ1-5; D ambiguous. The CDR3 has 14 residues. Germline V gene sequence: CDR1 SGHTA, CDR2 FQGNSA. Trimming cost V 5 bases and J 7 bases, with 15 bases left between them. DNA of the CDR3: TGTGCCAGCAGCATTGGTCGGGTTGCCCAGCCCCAGCATTTT. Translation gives CASSIGRVAQPQHF.

The CDR3 protein is CASSLGDNEQFF. In nucleotides, the CDR3 is TGTGCCAGCAGCTTAGGAGACAATGAGCAGTTCTTC. V usage is TRBV11-3 and J usage is TRBJ2-1; D unresolved. Trimming took 1 base from V and 5 from J, leaving 3 bases between them. The CDR3 consists of 12 residues. Germline-derived CDR1 and CDR2 are SGHNT and YENEEA.

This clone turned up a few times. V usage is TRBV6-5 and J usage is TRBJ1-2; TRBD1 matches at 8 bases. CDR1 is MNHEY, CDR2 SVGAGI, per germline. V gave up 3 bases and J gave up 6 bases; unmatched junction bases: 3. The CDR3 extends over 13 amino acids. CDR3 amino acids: CASSYRTGNGYTF. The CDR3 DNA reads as TGTGCCAGCAGTTATAGGACAGGGAATGGCTACACCTTC.

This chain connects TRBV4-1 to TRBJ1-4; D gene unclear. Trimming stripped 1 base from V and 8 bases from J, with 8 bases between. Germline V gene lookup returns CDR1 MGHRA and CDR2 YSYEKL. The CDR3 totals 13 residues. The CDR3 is CASSQVIVEKLFF. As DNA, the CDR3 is TGCGCCAGCAGCCAAGTAATAGTGGAAAAACTGTTTTTT.

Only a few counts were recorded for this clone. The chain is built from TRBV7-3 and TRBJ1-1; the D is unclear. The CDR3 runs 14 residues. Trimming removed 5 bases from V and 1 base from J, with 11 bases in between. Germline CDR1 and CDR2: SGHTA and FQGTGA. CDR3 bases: TGTGCCAGCAGCCAAAAGTCTGGGAACACTGAAGCTTTCTTT. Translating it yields CASSQKSGNTEAFF.

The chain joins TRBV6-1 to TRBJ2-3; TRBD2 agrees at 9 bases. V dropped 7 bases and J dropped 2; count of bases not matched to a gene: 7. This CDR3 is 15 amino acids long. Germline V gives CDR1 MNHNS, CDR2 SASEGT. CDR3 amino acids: CASIWLAGNTDTQYF. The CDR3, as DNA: TGTGCCAGCATCTGGCTAGCGGGAAACACAGATACGCAGTATTTT.

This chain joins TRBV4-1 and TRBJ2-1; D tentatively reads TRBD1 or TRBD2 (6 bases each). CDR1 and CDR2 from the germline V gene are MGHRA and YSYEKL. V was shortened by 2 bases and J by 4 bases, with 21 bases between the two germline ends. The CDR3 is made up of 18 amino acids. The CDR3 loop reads CASSQRGVVGGTYNEQFF. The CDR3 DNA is TGCGCCAGCAGCCAACGAGGGGTGGTAGGCGGGACATACAATGAGCAGTTCTTC.

The CDR3 DNA sequence: TGTGCCAGCAGCTTATCGTACTTCCGGCAGGGAAGGAGCTATGGCTACACCTTC. It codes for CASSLSYFRQGRSYGYTF. The genes are TRBV11-3 and TRBJ1-2; TRBD1 is a possible D gene (5 bases). The CDR3 runs to 18 residues. Germline V gene sequence: CDR1 SGHNT, CDR2 YENEEA. V gave up 2 bases and J gave up 4 bases, with 23 bases separating them.

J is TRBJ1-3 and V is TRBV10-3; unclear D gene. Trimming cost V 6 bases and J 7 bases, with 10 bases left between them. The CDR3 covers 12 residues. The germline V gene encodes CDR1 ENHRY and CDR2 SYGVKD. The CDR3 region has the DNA TGTGCCATCAGGGGAGATCAGAACACCATATATTTT. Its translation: CAIRGDQNTIYF.

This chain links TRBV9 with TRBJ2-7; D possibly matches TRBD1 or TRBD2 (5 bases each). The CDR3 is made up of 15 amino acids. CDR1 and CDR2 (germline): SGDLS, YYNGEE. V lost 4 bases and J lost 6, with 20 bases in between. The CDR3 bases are TGTGCCAGCAGCCCAGAAGGGACCGGACCCGTCGAGCAGTACTTC. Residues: CASSPEGTGPVEQYF. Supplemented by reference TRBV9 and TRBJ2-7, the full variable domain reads DSGVTQTPKHLITATGQRVTLRCSPRSGDLSVYWYQQSLDQGLQFLIQYYNGEERAKGNILERFSAQQFPDLHSELNLSSLELGDSALYFCASSPEGTGPVEQYFGPGTRLTVT.

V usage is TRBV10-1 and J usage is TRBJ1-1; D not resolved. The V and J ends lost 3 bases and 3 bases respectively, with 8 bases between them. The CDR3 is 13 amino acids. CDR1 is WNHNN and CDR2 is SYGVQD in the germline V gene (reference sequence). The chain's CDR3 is CASSERVDTEAFF. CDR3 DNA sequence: TGCGCCAGCAGTGAAAGGGTAGACACTGAAGCTTTCTTT.

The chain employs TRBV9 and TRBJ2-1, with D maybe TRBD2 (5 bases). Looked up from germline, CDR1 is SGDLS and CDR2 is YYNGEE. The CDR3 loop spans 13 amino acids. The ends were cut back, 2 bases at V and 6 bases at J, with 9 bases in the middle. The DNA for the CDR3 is TGTGCCAGCAGCGTCCTAGAGGGCAATGAGCAGTTCTTC. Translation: CASSVLEGNEQFF.

The CDR3 loop is CASGNQETQYF. In DNA, the CDR3 is TGTGCCAGCGGGAACCAAGAGACCCAGTACTTC. The chain has TRBV28 and TRBJ2-5; D unresolved. The V and J ends lost 8 bases and 0 bases respectively, with 4 bases between them. The CDR3 has 11 residues. The germline V gene encodes CDR1 MDHEN and CDR2 SYDVKM. Looking up the rest from reference TRBV28 and TRBJ2-5 gives the full variable domain: DVKVTQSSRYLVKRTGEKVFLECVQDMDHENMFWYRQDPGLGLRLIYFSYDVKMKEKGDIPEGYSVSREKKERFSLILESASTNQTSMYLCASGNQETQYFGPGTRLLVL.

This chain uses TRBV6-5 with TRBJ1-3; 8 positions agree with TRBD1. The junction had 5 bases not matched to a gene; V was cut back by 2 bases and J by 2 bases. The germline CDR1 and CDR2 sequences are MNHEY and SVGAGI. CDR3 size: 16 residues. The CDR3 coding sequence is TGTGCCAGCAGTTACCGTCAGGGGGCTGCTGGAAACACCATATATTTT. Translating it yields CASSYRQGAAGNTIYF.

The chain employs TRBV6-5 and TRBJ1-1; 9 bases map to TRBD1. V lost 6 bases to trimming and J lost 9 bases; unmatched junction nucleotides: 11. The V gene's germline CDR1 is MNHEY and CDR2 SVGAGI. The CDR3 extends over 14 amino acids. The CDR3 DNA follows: TGTGCCAGCAGGATTACAGGGGGCACCGAGAAAGCTTTCTTT. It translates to CASRITGGTEKAFF.

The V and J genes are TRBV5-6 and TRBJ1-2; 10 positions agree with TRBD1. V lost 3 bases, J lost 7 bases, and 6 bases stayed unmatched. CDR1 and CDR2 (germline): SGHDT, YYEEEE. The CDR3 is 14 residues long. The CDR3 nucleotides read TGTGCCAGCAGCTCTGAGGACAGGGGGGTTGGCTACACCTTC. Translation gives CASSSEDRGVGYTF.

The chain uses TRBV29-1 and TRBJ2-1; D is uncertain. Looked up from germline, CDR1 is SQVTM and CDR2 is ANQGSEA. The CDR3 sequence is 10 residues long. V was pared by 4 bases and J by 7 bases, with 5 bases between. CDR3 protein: CSVGQNEQFF. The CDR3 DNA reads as TGCAGCGTTGGTCAAAATGAGCAGTTCTTC.

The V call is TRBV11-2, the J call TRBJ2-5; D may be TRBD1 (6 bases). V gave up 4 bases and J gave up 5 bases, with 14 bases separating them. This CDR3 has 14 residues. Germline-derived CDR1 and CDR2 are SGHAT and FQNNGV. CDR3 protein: CASSSNRGKETQYF. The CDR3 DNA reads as TGTGCCAGCAGCTCAAATAGGGGGAAGGAGACCCAGTACTTC.

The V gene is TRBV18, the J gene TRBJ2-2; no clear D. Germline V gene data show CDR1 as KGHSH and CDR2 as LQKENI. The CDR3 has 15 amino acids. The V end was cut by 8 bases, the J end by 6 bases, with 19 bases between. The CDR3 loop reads CASTSRPDTPGELFF. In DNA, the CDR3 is TGTGCCAGCACTTCGCGGCCAGACACCCCCGGGGAGCTGTTTTTT.

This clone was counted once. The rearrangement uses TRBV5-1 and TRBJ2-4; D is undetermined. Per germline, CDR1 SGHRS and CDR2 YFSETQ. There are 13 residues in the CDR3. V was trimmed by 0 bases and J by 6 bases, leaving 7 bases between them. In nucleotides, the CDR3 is TGCGCCAGCAGCTTGGCGGTGGGAAACATTCAGTACTTC. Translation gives CASSLAVGNIQYF.